This entry lists 27 T cell receptor beta chains sequenced from one sample in a study of T-cell memory formation after mild COVID-19. TCRdb used MiXCR to reprocess the 5' RACE reads, holding one entry per CDR3 protein. The data hold under 400,000 distinct CDR3 sequences, with around 27% observed a single time. Sequenced material: PBMCs or a T cell subset sorted from them (not recorded which). Receptors were obtained from an adult woman who had mild COVID-19 (a few samples of this study predate the infection). Cell type and time point are not known.

V usage is TRBV9 and J usage is TRBJ2-1; 9 bases match TRBD2. Germline V lookup: CDR1 SGDLS, CDR2 YYNGEE. The CDR3 length is 15 residues. V was pared by 3 bases and J by 3 bases, with 4 bases of the junction left unmatched. CDR3 nucleotide sequence: TGTGCCAGCAGCGAGACTAGCGGAGTCTACAATGAGCAGTTCTTC. Its translation: CASSETSGVYNEQFF.

This rearrangement joins TRBV7-2 to TRBJ2-1, with a possible D match to TRBD2 (5 bases). The CDR3 length is 16 residues. CDR1 and CDR2 from the germline V gene are SGHTA and FQGNSA. V lost 1 base to trimming and J lost 0 bases, with 10 bases between them. The CDR3 DNA is TGTGCCAGCAGCTTAGTCCTGGCGGGCTCCTACAATGAGCAGTTCTTC. It is translated as CASSLVLAGSYNEQFF.

The chain has TRBV11-2 and TRBJ2-3; TRBD2 is a possible D gene (6 bases). Germline V gene lookup returns CDR1 SGHAT and CDR2 FQNNGV. This CDR3 spans 16 amino acids. Trimming stripped 6 bases from V and 5 bases from J, with 21 bases between. The CDR3 here is CASRRRGGAGVDTQYF. The DNA for the CDR3 is TGTGCCAGCAGACGACGAGGCGGGGCCGGGGTAGATACGCAGTATTTT. Looking up the rest from reference TRBV11-2 and TRBJ2-3 gives the full variable domain: EAGVAQSPRYKIIEKRQSVAFWCNPISGHATLYWYQQILGQGPKLLIQFQNNGVVDDSQLPKDRFSAERLKGVDSTLKIQPAKLEDSAVYLCASRRRGGAGVDTQYFGPGTRLTVL.

The rearrangement links TRBV6-1 to TRBJ2-5; perhaps D is TRBD1 or TRBD2 (6 bases each). Trimming stripped 2 bases from V and 5 bases from J, with 9 bases between. This CDR3 has 13 residues. Germline V gene sequence: CDR1 MNHNS, CDR2 SASEGT. CDR3 region: CASSEQGRETQYF. CDR3 nucleotides: TGTGCCAGCAGTGAACAGGGGAGGGAGACCCAGTACTTC.

This clonotype turned up a few times. The rearrangement links TRBV12-3 or TRBV12-4 to TRBJ2-1; D may correspond to TRBD1 or TRBD2 (5 bases each). V lost 8 bases, J lost 7 bases, and 18 bases lay in between. CDR3 length equals 14 residues. The CDR3 reads CASSIVGGKNEQFF. The CDR3 nucleotides are TGTGCCAGCTCCATAGTTGGGGGTAAAAATGAGCAGTTCTTC.

The gene calls are TRBV14 and TRBJ1-1; D not resolved. The CDR3 length is 13 residues. The germline V and J ends were trimmed by 1 base and 5 bases, with 8 bases remaining between them. The germline V gene has CDR1 SGHDN and CDR2 FVKESK. The CDR3 bases are TGTGCCAGCAGCCAAGGACGTATGACTGAAGCTTTCTTT. This gives the protein CASSQGRMTEAFF.

This clonotype turned up a few times. V usage is TRBV5-5 and J usage is TRBJ1-1, with 7 nucleotides matching TRBD1. The trim removed 4 bases at V and 3 bases at J, leaving 12 bases unmatched. CDR1 and CDR2 (germline): SGHKS, YYEKEE (reference sequence). This CDR3 comprises 16 residues. Here the CDR3 DNA reads TGTGCCAGCAGCCCCGGGACAGCACCTGGGGACACTGAAGCTTTCTTT. Translation gives CASSPGTAPGDTEAFF. Full variable domain (remainder filled in from reference TRBV5-5 and TRBJ1-1): DAGVTQSPTHLIKTRGQQVTLRCSPISGHKSVSWYQQVLGQGPQFIFQYYEKEERGRGNFPDRFSARQFPNYSSELNVNALLLGDSALYLCASSPGTAPGDTEAFFGQGTRLTVV.

This clonotype was recorded a few times. The chain joins TRBV21-1 to TRBJ2-7; TRBD2, the D gene given by the table, was not confirmed from the DNA. TRBV21-1 is classified as a pseudogene. The CDR3 totals 15 residues. The chain's CDR3 is CASSSQGLAGYEQYF. The CDR3 DNA follows: TGTGCCAGCAGCAGTCAGGGACTAGCGGGGTACGAGCAGTACTTC.

In this sample, this clonotype turned up a few times. V usage is TRBV19 and J usage is TRBJ2-5, with D hard to call. Germline V gene sequence: CDR1 LNHDA, CDR2 SQIVND (reference sequence). V was clipped by 0 bases and J by 10 bases, with 9 bases between them. The CDR3 spans 12 residues. CDR3 nucleotide sequence: TGTGCCAGTAGTATAGACCTCGGCAGCCAGTACTTC. Residues: CASSIDLGSQYF.

The chain combines TRBV30 with TRBJ2-7; TRBD1 matches 8 bases. Germline V lookup: CDR1 GTSNPN, CDR2 SVGIG (reference sequence). There are 16 residues in the CDR3. V lost 0 bases and J lost 2; bases outside the gene matches: 9. CDR3 residues: CAWSVLDRGSPYEQYF. CDR3 nucleotides: TGTGCCTGGAGTGTACTTGACAGGGGCTCCCCCTACGAGCAGTACTTC.

This clonotype was recorded only once. The chain joins TRBV7-3 to TRBJ1-1, with 7 bases matching TRBD1. The length of the CDR3 is 13 residues. Germline assignment: CDR1 SGHTA and CDR2 FQGTGA. The V and J ends lost 5 bases and 4 bases, in that order; junction bases with no gene match: 4. The CDR3 sequence is CASSTQGGTEAFF. DNA of the CDR3: TGTGCCAGCAGCACTCAGGGGGGCACTGAAGCTTTCTTT. Drawing the rest from reference TRBV7-3 and TRBJ1-1, the complete variable domain is GAGVSQTPSNKVTEKGKYVELRCDPISGHTALYWYRQSLGQGPEFLIYFQGTGAADDSGLPNDRFFAVRPEGSVSTLKIQRTERGDSAVYLCASSTQGGTEAFFGQGTRLTVV.

This clonotype has only a few counts. The CDR3 reads CARSKNTEAFF. In DNA form, the CDR3 reads TGTGCCAGAAGTAAAAACACTGAAGCTTTCTTT. The chain has TRBV5-3 and TRBJ1-1; D is undetermined. TRBV5-3 is annotated as an ORF whose role is uncertain. The length of the CDR3 is 11 residues. Trimming removed 5 bases from V and 2 bases from J, with 4 bases in between.

This clonotype appeared a few times. This rearrangement joins TRBV6-5 to TRBJ1-1, with 8 bases lining up with TRBD1. Losses at the gene ends were 3 bases for V and 0 bases for J; bases not matched to a gene: 9. CDR1 MNHEY and CDR2 SVGAGI come from the germline V gene. The CDR3 contains 17 residues. In DNA, the CDR3 is TGTGCCAGCAGTTATGCTACTGACAGGGGATTGAACACTGAAGCTTTCTTT. Encoded protein: CASSYATDRGLNTEAFF.

This clonotype was seen repeatedly, ten times or more. The chain employs TRBV7-9 and TRBJ2-2; D is uncertain. Germline-derived CDR1 and CDR2 are SEHNR and FQNEAQ (reference sequence). CDR3 length equals 13 residues. V lost 2 bases, J lost 8 bases, and 9 bases lay in between. In nucleotides, the CDR3 is TGTGCCAGCAGCTTATCGGCTCTTGGGGAGCTGTTTTTT. Translating it yields CASSLSALGELFF.

The CDR3 loop is CSARVRDTPWPNTEAFF. The CDR3 DNA sequence: TGCAGTGCTAGAGTGCGGGACACGCCCTGGCCGAACACTGAAGCTTTCTTT. J is TRBJ1-1 and V is TRBV20-1, with D possibly being TRBD1 (6 bases). The CDR3 is 17 amino acids. Germline V gives CDR1 DFQATT, CDR2 SNEGSKA (reference sequence). V was cut by 1 base and J by 1 base, with 19 bases left in between.

The CDR3 coding sequence is TGTGCCACCAGTCCCGTTGGACGGGTAGACAATGAGCAGTTCTTC. It codes for CATSPVGRVDNEQFF. V usage is TRBV24-1 and J usage is TRBJ2-1; D gene unclear. This CDR3 has 15 amino acids. Trimming removed 6 bases at V and 5 bases at J, with 16 bases between. Germline lookup yields CDR1 KGHDR and CDR2 SFDVKD.

The chain carries TRBV5-5 and TRBJ2-5; 9 nucleotides agree with TRBD1. CDR3 size: 15 residues. With 5 bases clipped from V and 5 bases from J, the junction kept 10 bases outside the gene matches. CDR1 and CDR2 (germline): SGHKS, YYEKEE (reference sequence). The CDR3 loop reads CASRQIQGALETQYF. CDR3 bases: TGTGCCAGCAGACAGATACAGGGGGCCCTGGAGACCCAGTACTTC.

The gene calls are TRBV5-1 and TRBJ2-7; D not resolved. CDR1 SGHRS and CDR2 YFSETQ come from the germline V gene. V lost 3 bases and J 5 bases, leaving 15 bases between the germline ends. This CDR3 is 14 amino acids long. CDR3 sequence (DNA): TGCGCCAGCAGCTCCCACCTTTTTGCCGACGAGCAGTACTTC. Amino acid sequence: CASSSHLFADEQYF.

This clonotype appeared a few times. This chain joins TRBV21-1 and TRBJ2-3; TRBD2 is taken as the D call from the table, unchecked against the DNA. TRBV21-1 is marked as a pseudogene. The CDR3 is 17 residues long. The CDR3 bases are TGTGCCAGCAGCAATCTGCTAGCGGGGTGTTGCACAGATACGCAGTATTTT. Protein product: CASSNLLAGCCTDTQYF.

This clonotype was counted ten times or more. The chain joins TRBV12-3 or TRBV12-4 to TRBJ2-3; no reliable D call. This CDR3 is built from 11 residues. Trimming removed 3 bases from V and 5 bases from J, with 3 bases in between. The CDR3 reads CASSFRDTQYF. CDR3 in DNA: TGTGCCAGCAGTTTTAGAGATACGCAGTATTTT.

The chain is built from TRBV4-2 and TRBJ2-7; 8 bases map to TRBD2. The CDR3 is 16 residues long. Trimming removed 4 bases from V and 2 bases from J; junction bases left unmatched: 10. The V gene's germline CDR1 is LGHNA and CDR2 YNFKEQ. The CDR3 bases are TGTGCCAGCAGCCTGGGAACTAGCGGACGGGCCTACGAGCAGTACTTC. Its translation: CASSLGTSGRAYEQYF.

This clonotype was observed a few times. The chain is built from TRBV20-1 and TRBJ2-7, with 9 bases aligning to TRBD2. The CDR3 runs 13 residues. Trimming at V came to 3 bases and at J to 5 bases, leaving 5 bases not matched to a gene. The germline gives CDR1 DFQATT, CDR2 SNEGSKA (reference sequence). CDR3 nucleotides: TGCAGTGCTAGGGGCCTAGCGGGAAACGAGCAGTACTTC. It is translated as CSARGLAGNEQYF.

This sequence joins TRBV5-1 and TRBJ2-2; perhaps TRBD2 as D (6 bases). Germline V lookup: CDR1 SGHRS, CDR2 YFSETQ. The ends were cut back, 4 bases at V and 7 bases at J, with 17 bases in the middle. CDR3 length equals 15 residues. The chain's CDR3 is CASSLSKLAIGELFF. In nucleotides, the CDR3 is TGCGCCAGCAGCCTAAGCAAACTAGCAATCGGGGAGCTGTTTTTT.

The chain recombines TRBV5-5 with TRBJ2-2; D uncertain. Germline CDR1 is SGHKS and CDR2 is YYEKEE (reference sequence). V was clipped by 3 bases and J by 6 bases, with 12 bases between them. This CDR3 spans 14 amino acids. Here the CDR3 reads CASSSGPSPGELFF. CDR3 nucleotide sequence: TGTGCCAGCAGCTCCGGGCCCTCCCCCGGGGAGCTGTTTTTT.

The table lists this clonotype with a few counts. This chain links TRBV5-1 with TRBJ2-3; TRBD1 might be the D (5 bases). The CDR3 loop spans 13 amino acids. V lost 5 bases and J lost 6, with 13 bases in between. From germline, CDR1 is SGHRS and CDR2 YFSETQ. The CDR3 protein is CASRNGARDTQYF. As DNA, the CDR3 is TGCGCCAGCAGAAATGGGGCCAGGGATACGCAGTATTTT.

This clonotype turned up a few times. The genes are TRBV6-1 and TRBJ2-2; D not resolved. The V gene lost 1 base and the J gene lost 4 bases, with 7 bases spanning the gap. Germline CDR1 reads MNHNS; CDR2 reads SASEGT. The CDR3 extends over 14 amino acids. This CDR3 is CASSEGVLTGELFF. Here the CDR3 DNA reads TGTGCCAGCAGTGAAGGGGTTCTCACCGGGGAGCTGTTTTTT.

This chain connects TRBV12-3 or TRBV12-4 to TRBJ1-2; D uncertain. V shed 10 bases and J shed 8 bases, with 23 bases lying between them. The length of the CDR3 is 14 residues. This CDR3 reads CATLDRPTGKGYTF. The CDR3 nucleotides are TGTGCCACCCTTGACCGCCCGACTGGTAAAGGCTACACCTTC.